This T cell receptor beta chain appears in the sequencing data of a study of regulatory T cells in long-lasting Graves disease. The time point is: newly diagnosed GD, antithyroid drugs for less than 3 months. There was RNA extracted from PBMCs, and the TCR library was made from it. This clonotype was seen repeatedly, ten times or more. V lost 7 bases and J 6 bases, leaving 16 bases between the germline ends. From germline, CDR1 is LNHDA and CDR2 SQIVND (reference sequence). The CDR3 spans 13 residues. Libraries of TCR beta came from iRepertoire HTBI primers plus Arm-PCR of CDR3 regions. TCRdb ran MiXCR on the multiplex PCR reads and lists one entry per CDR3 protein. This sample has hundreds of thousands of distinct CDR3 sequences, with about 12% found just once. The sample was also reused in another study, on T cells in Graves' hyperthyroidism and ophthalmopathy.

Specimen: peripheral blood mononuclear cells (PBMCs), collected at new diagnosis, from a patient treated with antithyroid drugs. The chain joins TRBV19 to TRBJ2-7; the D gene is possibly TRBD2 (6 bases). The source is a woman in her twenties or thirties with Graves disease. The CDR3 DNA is TGTGCCAGTAAAATGAGAGGAGGGACCGAGCAGTACTTC. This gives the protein CASKMRGGTEQYF.